Below are 25 T cell receptor beta chains sequenced from a single sample in a study of control samples from healthy donors and cancer patients. The data were produced by immunoSEQ multiplex PCR, yet TCRdb's version contains in-frame clones alone and is incomplete. The sample lists about 100,000 clones, roughly 84% occurring once. What was sequenced was blood. The receptors were gathered from a woman aged 45-65 years in good health.

In its sample, this clone was seen once. The chain carries TRBV6-5 and TRBJ1-6; D may be TRBD1 (5 bases). This CDR3 comprises 13 residues. V gave up 8 bases and J gave up 8 bases, with 13 bases separating them. Germline assignment: CDR1 MNHEY and CDR2 SVGAGI. The CDR3 loop is CASLRGTHSPLHF. The DNA of the CDR3 is TGTGCCAGCTTACGGGGCACTCATTCACCCCTCCACTTT.

V gene TRBV30 combines with J gene TRBJ2-1, with no clear D. V was shortened by 3 bases and J by 0 bases, with 12 bases between the two germline ends. The length of the CDR3 is 15 residues. Germline V gene sequence: CDR1 GTSNPN, CDR2 SVGIG (reference sequence). The CDR3 here is CAWSRGLSSYNEQFF. The CDR3 DNA reads TGTGCCTGGAGCAGAGGCCTAAGCTCCTACAATGAGCAGTTCTTC.

The CDR3 region has the DNA TGTGCCAGTAGCTCTAGCGGGGGGCTATACAATGAGCAGTTCTTC. Amino acids: CASSSSGGLYNEQFF. The genes are TRBV19 and TRBJ2-1, with TRBD2 identical over 11 bases. Germline CDR1 is LNHDA and CDR2 is SQIVND (reference sequence). Trimming cost V 6 bases and J 4 bases; bases outside gene matches: 5. The CDR3 covers 15 residues.

Only one count was recorded for this clone. This rearrangement joins TRBV25-1 to TRBJ2-1; 15 positions match TRBD2. CDR1 and CDR2 from the germline V gene are MGHDK and SYGVNS. The CDR3 has 15 residues. V was clipped by 1 base and J by 16 bases; unmatched bases: 8. The CDR3 sequence is CASSESGTSGGKRFF. The CDR3 region has the DNA TGTGCCAGCAGTGAATCGGGGACTAGCGGGGGGAAAAGATTCTTC.

The CDR3 loop reads CATSRGVLAGAIPYEQYF. DNA of the CDR3: TGTGCCACCAGCAGAGGGGTTTTAGCGGGGGCTATACCCTACGAGCAGTACTTC. The chain has TRBV15 and TRBJ2-7; 9 positions agree with TRBD2. J gave up 2 bases and V 1 base, and 12 bases lay outside the gene matches. Germline V gene sequence: CDR1 LNHNV, CDR2 YYDKDF (reference sequence). CDR3 size: 18 residues.

V gene TRBV19 combines with J gene TRBJ1-2, with 8 bases fitting TRBD1. The V and J ends lost 5 bases and 7 bases, in that order; junction bases with no gene match: 9. The CDR3 contains 14 residues. The V gene's germline CDR1 is LNHDA and CDR2 SQIVND (reference sequence). CDR3 nucleotides: TGTGCCAGTAGTCCGGACAGGGCGGTACGTGGCTACACCTTC. Protein sequence: CASSPDRAVRGYTF.

The V gene is TRBV24-1, the J gene TRBJ1-2; 9 nucleotides match TRBD1. V was clipped by 3 bases and J by 6 bases; unmatched bases: 7. The germline V gene encodes CDR1 KGHDR and CDR2 SFDVKD. The CDR3 is 15 residues long. DNA of the CDR3: TGTGCCACCAGTGATACACAGGGACAGGGTGATGGCTACACCTTC. Amino acids: CATSDTQGQGDGYTF.

This rearrangement joins TRBV7-2 to TRBJ2-2; D not resolved. V dropped 5 bases and J dropped 7 bases, with 17 bases sitting between them. The length of the CDR3 is 15 residues. Germline CDR1 is SGHTA and CDR2 is FQGNSA. The CDR3 nucleotides read TGTGCCAGCAGCCCAATCCACCTCTTGGGCGGGGAGCTGTTTTTT. Translation: CASSPIHLLGGELFF.

This rearrangement joins TRBV6-5 to TRBJ1-1, with D possibly matching TRBD1 (5 bases). The CDR3 consists of 15 residues. Trimming removed 4 bases at V and 0 bases at J, with 12 bases between. Germline V gene sequence: CDR1 MNHEY, CDR2 SVGAGI. The CDR3 here is CASSFRGMMNTEAFF. The CDR3 bases are TGTGCCAGCAGTTTTAGGGGTATGATGAACACTGAAGCTTTCTTT.

The V gene is TRBV7-2, the J gene TRBJ1-1; TRBD1 might be the D (6 bases). Per the germline V gene, CDR1 is SGHTA and CDR2 is FQGNSA. The CDR3 has 13 amino acids. The germline V and J ends were trimmed by 5 bases and 4 bases, with 11 bases remaining between them. The CDR3 reads CASSRGGSTEAFF. The CDR3 region has the DNA TGTGCCAGCAGCCGAGGGGGAAGCACTGAAGCTTTCTTT.

This clone has just one count. This chain links TRBV2 with TRBJ2-2; weak D call: TRBD2 (5 bases). Germline values: CDR1 SNHLY, CDR2 FYNNEI. V gave up 6 bases and J gave up 3 bases, with 8 bases separating them. CDR3 size: 13 residues. As DNA, the CDR3 is TGTGCCAGCAGGAAGGACTACACCGGGGAGCTGTTTTTT. Protein: CASRKDYTGELFF.

In its sample, this clone was seen once. The rearrangement links TRBV19 to TRBJ1-5; D is possibly TRBD1 (6 bases). V lost 4 bases, J lost 4 bases, and 14 bases lay in between. The CDR3 length is 15 residues. The germline CDR1 and CDR2 sequences are LNHDA and SQIVND (reference sequence). The CDR3 DNA reads TGTGCCAGTAGTACTACAGGGTCTGGGAATCAGCCCCAGCATTTT. Translated: CASSTTGSGNQPQHF.

V usage is TRBV7-3 and J usage is TRBJ2-1; 8 bases line up with TRBD2. The V and J ends lost 2 bases and 1 base, in that order; junction bases with no gene match: 1. The CDR3 is 15 amino acids. The V gene's germline CDR1 is SGHTA and CDR2 FQGTGA. The CDR3 region is CASSLGGGSYNEQFF. For the CDR3, the DNA is TGTGCCAGCAGCTTAGGCGGGGGGTCCTACAATGAGCAGTTCTTC.

V is TRBV6-5 and J is TRBJ2-3, with D possibly being TRBD1 (6 bases). V dropped 3 bases and J dropped 2 bases, with 12 bases sitting between them. This CDR3 has 15 amino acids. CDR1 is MNHEY and CDR2 is SVGAGI in the germline V gene. This CDR3 reads CASSYYQGNTDTQYF. The CDR3 DNA follows: TGTGCCAGCAGTTATTACCAGGGGAACACAGATACGCAGTATTTT.

The chain joins TRBV5-8 to TRBJ1-5, with D maybe TRBD1 (5 bases). The germline V and J ends were trimmed by 0 bases and 2 bases, with 15 bases remaining between them. The CDR3 length is 17 residues. Germline V gene lookup returns CDR1 SGHTS and CDR2 YDEGEE. In DNA, the CDR3 is TGTGCCAGCAGCTTGGACGCCAGGGCAAGTGGCAATCAGCCCCAGCATTTT. This sequence encodes CASSLDARASGNQPQHF.

This clone was seen once. The chain couples TRBV7-7 to TRBJ2-5, with 10 bases identical to TRBD2. With 4 bases clipped from V and 5 bases from J, the junction kept 1 base outside the gene matches. The CDR3 contains 13 residues. The germline V gene has CDR1 SSHAT and CDR2 FNYEAQ (reference sequence). CDR3 residues: CASSSGLAETQYF. DNA for the CDR3: TGTGCCAGCAGCTCGGGACTAGCGGAGACCCAGTACTTC. The whole variable domain, remainder taken from reference TRBV7-7 and TRBJ2-5, is GAGVSQSPRYKVTKRGQDVTLRCDPISSHATLYWYQQALGQGPEFLTYFNYEAQPDKSGLPSDRFSAERPEGSISTLTIQRTEQRDSAMYRCASSSGLAETQYFGPGTRLLVL.

The CDR3 is CASSMESGIRSGELFF. In nucleotides, the CDR3 is TGTGCCAGTAGTATGGAGAGCGGGATCAGGTCAGGGGAGCTGTTTTTT. The V call is TRBV19, the J call TRBJ2-2; TRBD2 matches at 7 bases. The CDR3 extends over 16 amino acids. CDR1 and CDR2 (germline): LNHDA, SQIVND (reference sequence). Losses at the gene ends were 3 bases for V and 8 bases for J; bases not matched to a gene: 12.

V gene TRBV5-6 combines with J gene TRBJ2-5, with D perhaps being TRBD1 or TRBD2 (6 bases each). Germline CDR1 and CDR2: SGHDT and YYEEEE. The V end lost 4 bases, the J end lost 5 bases, and 12 bases lay between the germline ends. The CDR3 is 13 residues long. CDR3 sequence reads: CASSLGGGETQYF. In nucleotides, the CDR3 is TGTGCCAGCAGCCTGGGGGGCGGGGAGACCCAGTACTTC.

V usage is TRBV15 and J usage is TRBJ1-4; D is ambiguous. The CDR3 totals 14 residues. CDR1 LNHNV and CDR2 YYDKDF come from the germline V gene (reference sequence). V lost 5 bases and J lost 2, with 9 bases in between. The CDR3 bases are TGTGCCACCAGCGGAACGCTGACTAATGAAAAACTGTTTTTT. Translation: CATSGTLTNEKLFF.

This sequence joins TRBV7-9 and TRBJ2-6, with D perhaps matching TRBD1 or TRBD2 (5 bases each). Germline V gene data show CDR1 as SEHNR and CDR2 as FQNEAQ (reference sequence). Trimming took 1 base from V and 0 from J, leaving 16 bases between them. There are 19 residues in the CDR3. The CDR3 loop reads CASSLGRGIESSGANVLTF. The CDR3 region has the DNA TGTGCCAGCAGCTTAGGTCGGGGCATCGAGAGCTCTGGGGCCAACGTCCTGACTTTC.

This chain connects TRBV18 to TRBJ2-7, with D perhaps TRBD2 (6 bases). This CDR3 spans 18 amino acids. CDR1 and CDR2 (germline): KGHSH, LQKENI. The V end lost 5 bases, the J end lost 7 bases, and 30 bases lay between the germline ends. CDR3 amino acids: CASSSHPIGTPGVEEQYV. The CDR3 DNA reads TGTGCCAGCTCATCGCACCCGATCGGGACTCCGGGGGTGGAGGAGCAGTACGTC.

V and J are TRBV7-8 and TRBJ1-3, with a tentative D call TRBD1 (5 bases). This CDR3 is built from 12 residues. V was pared by 5 bases and J by 5 bases, with 7 bases between. Germline V gene lookup returns CDR1 SGHVS and CDR2 FQNEAQ. The DNA of the CDR3 is TGTGCCAGCAGCCCAGGGAGAAACACCATATATTTT. This codes for CASSPGRNTIYF.

The J gene is TRBJ2-7, the V gene TRBV5-6; maybe TRBD2 (5 bases). The V end was cut by 1 base, the J end by 4 bases, with 9 bases between. The CDR3 is 13 amino acids. Per the germline V gene, CDR1 is SGHDT and CDR2 is YYEEEE. DNA for the CDR3: TGTGCCAGCAGCTTGCGCCCGGGGTACGAGCAGTACGTC. This gives the protein CASSLRPGYEQYV.

This sequence joins TRBV7-8 and TRBJ2-3; D could derive from TRBD1 or TRBD2 (6 bases each). The CDR3 sequence is 14 residues long. Germline assignment: CDR1 SGHVS and CDR2 FQNEAQ. The germline V and J ends were trimmed by 3 bases and 4 bases, with 11 bases remaining between them. The CDR3 coding sequence is TGTGCCAGCAGCTTTAGGGGGGTCGCAGATACGCAGTATTTT. Protein: CASSFRGVADTQYF.

This chain uses TRBV5-1 with TRBJ1-3; no clear D gene. Germline values: CDR1 SGHRS, CDR2 YFSETQ. V was clipped by 4 bases and J by 4 bases, with 12 bases between them. The CDR3 contains 14 residues. The CDR3 is CASSRTVLGNTIYF. The CDR3, as DNA: TGCGCCAGCAGCCGGACGGTCTTAGGAAACACCATATATTTT.